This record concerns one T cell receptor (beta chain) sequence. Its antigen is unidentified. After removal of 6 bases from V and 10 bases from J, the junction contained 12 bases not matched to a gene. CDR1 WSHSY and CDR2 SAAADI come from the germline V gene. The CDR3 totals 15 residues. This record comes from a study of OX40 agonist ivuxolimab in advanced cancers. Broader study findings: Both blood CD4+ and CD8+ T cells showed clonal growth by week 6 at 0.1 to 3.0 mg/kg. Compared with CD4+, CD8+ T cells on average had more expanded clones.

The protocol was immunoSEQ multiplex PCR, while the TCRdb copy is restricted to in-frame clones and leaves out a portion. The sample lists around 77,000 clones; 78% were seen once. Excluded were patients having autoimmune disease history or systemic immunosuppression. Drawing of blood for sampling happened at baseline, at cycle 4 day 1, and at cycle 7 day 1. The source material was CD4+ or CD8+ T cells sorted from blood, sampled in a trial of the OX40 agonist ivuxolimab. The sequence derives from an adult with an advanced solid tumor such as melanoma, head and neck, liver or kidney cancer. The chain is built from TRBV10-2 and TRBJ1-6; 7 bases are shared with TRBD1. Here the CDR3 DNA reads TGCGCCAGCAGAGGGACAGCGCGCGGGTCGTCACCCCTCCACTTT. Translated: CASRGTARGSSPLHF.